This T cell receptor (beta chain) came from a study of shared T cell receptors in the human thymus. This CDR3 region has 14 residues. Trimming cost V 1 base and J 10 bases; bases outside gene matches: 6. CDR1 and CDR2 (germline): SEHNR, FQNEAQ (reference sequence). Sequenced by immunoSEQ multiplex PCR; TCRdb stores in-frame clones only, minus some. The sample lists hundreds of thousands of clones; approximately 88% were seen once. This clone has a single count. The data were also submitted as part of a second study, on human thymus T cells. Turning to that study: Donors were healthy Finnish babies undergoing corrective operations for congenital heart defects.

The specimen sequenced was thymocytes. This TCR derives from a boy under two years old with a congenital heart defect. This chain links TRBV7-9 with TRBJ2-1; 8 bases map to TRBD1. The CDR3 DNA sequence: TGTGCCAGCAGCTTAGGGACAGGGACACGCGAGCAGTTCTTC. This encodes CASSLGTGTREQFF.